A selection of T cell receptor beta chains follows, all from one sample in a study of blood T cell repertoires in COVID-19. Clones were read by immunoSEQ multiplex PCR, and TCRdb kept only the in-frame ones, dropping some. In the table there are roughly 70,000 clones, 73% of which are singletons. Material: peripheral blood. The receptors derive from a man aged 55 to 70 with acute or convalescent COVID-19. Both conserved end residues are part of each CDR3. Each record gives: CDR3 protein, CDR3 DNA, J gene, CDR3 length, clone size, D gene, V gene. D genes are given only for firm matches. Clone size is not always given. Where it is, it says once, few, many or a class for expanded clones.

CASTQSQGLYEQYF | TGTGCCAGCACGCAGTCACAGGGATTATACGAGCAGTACTTC | TRBJ2-7 | 14 | few | NA | TRBV2
CASKEGYQETQYF | TGTGCCAGTAAGGAGGGGTACCAAGAGACCCAGTACTTC | TRBJ2-5 | 13 | NA | NA | TRBV19
CASSLSGRINNEQFF | TGTGCCAGCAGCCTTAGCGGGCGTATCAACAATGAGCAGTTCTTC | TRBJ2-1 | 15 | NA | TRBD2 | TRBV27
CASSPFQGSSYEQYF | TGTGCCAGCAGCCCGTTTCAGGGCAGCTCCTACGAGCAGTACTTC | TRBJ2-7 | 15 | NA | NA | TRBV9
CAWSRTGDGYTF | TGTGCCTGGAGTAGAACAGGGGACGGCTACACCTTC | TRBJ1-2 | 12 | NA | TRBD1 | TRBV30
CASRSVESSYEQYF | TGTGCCAGCAGAAGCGTGGAGAGCTCCTACGAGCAGTACTTC | TRBJ2-7 | 14 | NA | NA | TRBV6-5
CASSEMVERPQHF | TGTGCCAGCAGTGAAATGGTGGAGAGGCCCCAGCATTTT | TRBJ1-5 | 13 | NA | NA | TRBV6-1
CASLGQGEETQYF | TGTGCCAGCCTGGGACAGGGGGAGGAGACCCAGTACTTC | TRBJ2-5 | 13 | once | TRBD1 | TRBV3-1/TRBV3-2
CASSLGQEKLFF | TGTGCCAGCAGCCTTGGACAGGAAAAACTGTTTTTT | TRBJ1-4 | 12 | NA | NA | TRBV7-9
CASQRDSPEVGYTF | TGTGCCAGCCAGAGGGACAGCCCTGAAGTTGGCTACACCTTC | TRBJ1-2 | 14 | NA | TRBD1 | TRBV19
CASSQDPGTGDYEQYF | TGTGCCAGCAGCCAGGACCCCGGGACAGGGGATTACGAGCAGTACTTC | TRBJ2-7 | 16 | NA | TRBD1 | TRBV3-1/TRBV3-2
CASSSAGLDTQYF | TGTGCCAGCAGCTCGGCGGGGCTAGATACGCAGTATTTT | TRBJ2-3 | 13 | NA | NA | TRBV7-3
CASSPGALGGGGELFF | TGTGCCAGCAGCCCTGGGGCCCTCGGGGGGGGCGGGGAGCTGTTTTTT | TRBJ2-2 | 16 | once | TRBD2 | TRBV5-4
CASSQDRTSGNTDTQYF | TGTGCCAGCAGCCAAGATCGGACTAGCGGGAACACAGATACGCAGTATTTT | TRBJ2-3 | 17 | NA | TRBD2 | TRBV4-2
CASSAQGWEKLFF | TGTGCCAGCAGCGCGCAGGGGTGGGAAAAACTGTTTTTT | TRBJ1-4 | 13 | few | NA | TRBV7-2
CASRQSPTDTQYF | TGTGCCAGCAGGCAGTCCCCCACAGATACGCAGTATTTT | TRBJ2-3 | 13 | NA | NA | TRBV9
CASSRDSSTNEKLFF | TGTGCCAGCAGTAGGGACAGTTCAACTAATGAAAAACTGTTTTTT | TRBJ1-4 | 15 | NA | TRBD1 | TRBV6-5
CASSPDRGETQYF | TGCGCCAGCAGCCCGGACAGGGGGGAGACCCAGTACTTC | TRBJ2-5 | 13 | NA | TRBD1 | TRBV5-1
CASSGPGGNYGYTF | TGTGCCAGCAGTGGCCCAGGAGGCAACTATGGCTACACCTTC | TRBJ1-2 | 14 | NA | NA | TRBV28
CSVQPSGNTGELFF | TGCAGCGTTCAACCTAGCGGAAACACCGGGGAGCTGTTTTTT | TRBJ2-2 | 14 | few | TRBD2 | TRBV29-1
CASSLGRGREKLFF | TGTGCCAGCAGCTTAGGCAGGGGGCGAGAAAAACTGTTTTTT | TRBJ1-4 | 14 | NA | TRBD1 | TRBV7-8
CASRGLAVGETQYF | TGTGCCAGCCGGGGACTAGCGGTGGGGGAGACCCAGTACTTC | TRBJ2-5 | 14 | NA | TRBD2 | TRBV27
CASSPISGDTQYF | TGTGCCAGCAGCCCGATTAGCGGGGATACGCAGTATTTT | TRBJ2-3 | 13 | NA | TRBD2 | TRBV7-9
CASSPRGSGTSSGANVLTF | TGTGCCAGCAGCCCTCGGGGCAGTGGGACAAGCTCTGGGGCCAACGTCCTGACTTTC | TRBJ2-6 | 19 | NA | NA | TRBV2
CAIRSVDSGNTIYF | TGTGCCATCAGGTCAGTCGACTCTGGAAACACCATATATTTT | TRBJ1-3 | 14 | NA | NA | TRBV10-3
CASSSSGTDYNEQFF | TGTGCCAGCAGCTCCTCCGGGACAGATTACAATGAGCAGTTCTTC | TRBJ2-1 | 15 | NA | TRBD1 | TRBV11-3
CASSEAPGGGGWTDTQYF | TGTGCCAGCAGTGAAGCCCCGGGGGGGGGCGGTTGGACAGATACGCAGTATTTT | TRBJ2-3 | 18 | NA | TRBD2 | TRBV6-1
CARNQDGGPGNTIYF | TGTGCCAGGAACCAAGACGGGGGGCCTGGAAACACCATATATTTT | TRBJ1-3 | 15 | NA | NA | TRBV10-3
CASSPQGSADTQYF | TGTGCCAGCAGTCCACAGGGTAGTGCAGATACGCAGTATTTT | TRBJ2-3 | 14 | NA | NA | TRBV28
CASSSSHEGGETQYF | TGTGCCAGCAGCTCTAGTCATGAAGGGGGTGAGACCCAGTACTTC | TRBJ2-5 | 15 | NA | NA | TRBV5-4
CASSLGVRGYTF | TGTGCCAGCAGCTTAGGGGTGAGGGGCTACACCTTC | TRBJ1-2 | 12 | NA | NA | TRBV11-2
CASSLGDSNEKLFF | TGTGCCAGCAGCCTTGGGGACAGCAATGAAAAACTGTTTTTT | TRBJ1-4 | 14 | NA | TRBD1 | TRBV9